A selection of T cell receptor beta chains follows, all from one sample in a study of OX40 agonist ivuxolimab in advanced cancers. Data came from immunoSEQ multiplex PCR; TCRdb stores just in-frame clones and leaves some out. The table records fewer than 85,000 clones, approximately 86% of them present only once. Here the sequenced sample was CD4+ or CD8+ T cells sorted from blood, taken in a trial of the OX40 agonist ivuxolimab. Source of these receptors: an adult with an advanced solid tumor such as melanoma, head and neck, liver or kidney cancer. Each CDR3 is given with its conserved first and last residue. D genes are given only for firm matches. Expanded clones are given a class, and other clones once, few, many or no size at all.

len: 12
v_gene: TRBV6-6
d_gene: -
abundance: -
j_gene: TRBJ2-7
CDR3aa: CASSRQSYEQYF
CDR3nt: TGTGCCAGCAGCCGACAGTCCTACGAGCAGTACTTC

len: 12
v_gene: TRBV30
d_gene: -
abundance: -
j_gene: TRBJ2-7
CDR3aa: CAWSVQGYEQYF
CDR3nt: TGTGCCTGGAGTGTCCAGGGCTACGAGCAGTACTTC

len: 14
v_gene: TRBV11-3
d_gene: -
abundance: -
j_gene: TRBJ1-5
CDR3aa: CASSRQLSNQPQHF
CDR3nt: TGTGCCAGCAGCCGACAATTAAGCAATCAGCCCCAGCATTTT

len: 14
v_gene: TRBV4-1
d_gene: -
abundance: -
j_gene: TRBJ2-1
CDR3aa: CASSQEPGRGEQFF
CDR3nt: TGCGCCAGCAGCCAAGAACCCGGGAGAGGTGAGCAGTTCTTC

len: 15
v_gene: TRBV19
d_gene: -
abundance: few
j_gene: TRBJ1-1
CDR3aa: CASSTDTRGHTEAFF
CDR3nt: TGTGCCAGTAGTACTGATACCAGGGGACACACTGAAGCTTTCTTT

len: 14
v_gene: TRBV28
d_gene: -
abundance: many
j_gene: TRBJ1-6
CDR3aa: CASFPGGSNSPLHF
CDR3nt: TGTGCCAGCTTCCCCGGAGGTTCTAATTCACCCCTCCACTTT

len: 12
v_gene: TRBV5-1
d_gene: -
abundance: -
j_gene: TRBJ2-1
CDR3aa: CASRGDINEQFF
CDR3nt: TGCGCCAGCAGGGGCGACATCAATGAGCAGTTCTTC

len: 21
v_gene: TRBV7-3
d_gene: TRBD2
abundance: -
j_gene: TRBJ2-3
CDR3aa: CASSRGHTSGNLPSSTDTQYF
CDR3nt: TGTGCCAGCAGCCGGGGGCACACTAGCGGGAATTTACCCTCTAGCACAGATACGCAGTATTTT

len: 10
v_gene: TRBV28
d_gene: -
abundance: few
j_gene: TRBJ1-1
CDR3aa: CASSSQATFF
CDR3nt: TGTGCCAGCAGTTCCCAGGCGACTTTCTTT

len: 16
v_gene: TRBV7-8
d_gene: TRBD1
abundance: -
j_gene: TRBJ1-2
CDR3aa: CASQPAGGKTSYGYTF
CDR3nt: TGTGCCAGCCAACCCGCAGGGGGCAAAACTTCCTATGGCTACACCTTC

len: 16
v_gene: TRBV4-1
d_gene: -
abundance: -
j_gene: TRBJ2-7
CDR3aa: CASSQAGTLISYEQYF
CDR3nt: TGCGCCAGCAGCCAAGCTGGGACTCTAATCTCCTACGAGCAGTACTTC

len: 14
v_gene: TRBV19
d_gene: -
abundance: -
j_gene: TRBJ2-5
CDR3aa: CASSIVGVGETQYF
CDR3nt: TGTGCCAGTAGTATAGTGGGGGTTGGGGAGACCCAGTACTTC